This record looks at one T cell receptor (beta chain) sequence and its context. This clonotype was detected only a few times. Its antigen is currently not known. No per-base quality is available; no much larger clone lies one base away. The protocol used for the library was 5' RACE. These reads were obtained on a NextSeq 500. In the TCR library protocol, a unique molecular identifier was attached to each TCR cDNA molecule so that PCR and sequencing errors could be corrected. The authors processed their data as follows. TCR identification, UMI-based error correction and CDR3 extraction were performed with Decombinator tools. TCRs above a frequency of 2 per 1,000, corresponding to the top 1% of the tumor frequency distribution, were defined as expanded. Each repertoire was subsampled 100 times to 5,000 TCRs, after which Renyi diversity was computed with the R vegan package. To build CDR3 similarity networks, amino acid triplet string-kernel similarity was used, and CDR3s were connected when their pairwise similarity was above 0.82. TCRdb reprocessing: public reads trimmed at Q25 with fastp, clones called with MiXCR, in-frame beta chains kept. Rows are combined by CDR3 protein, so each entry shows the most common genes and DNA. The V and J calls, along with clone size, are taken from TCRdb and not from the paper's own processing. The sample table records about 110,000 distinct CDR3 sequences; under 14% of these occur just once. The ten biggest clones cover 20% to 25% of the sample.

This sample was taken from a study of spatial heterogeneity in lung cancer (dated by TCRdb to the late 2010s). Background on the whole study: Samples were obtained from about 69 patients with early-stage, untreated non-small cell lung cancer from the lung TRACERx cohort. Beta-chain transcripts were consistently detected in greater numbers than alpha-chain transcripts, which likely reflects a higher abundance of beta-chain transcripts. The study linked features of the TCR repertoire to counts of nonsynonymous mutations, which were determined by whole-exome sequencing of tumor tissue. Both alpha and beta chains were TCR-sequenced in 200 to 250 tumor regions, under 80 matched nontumor lung samples and around 54 PBMC samples obtained at surgery. In non-small cell lung cancer, the study quantitatively compared TCR alpha and beta repertoires across several tumor regions, matched nontumor lung, and blood. In the raw uncorrected reads, each unique combination of TCR and UMI appeared on average more than ten times. Follow-up PBMC samples were sequenced whenever available, with the median time to follow-up being two to three years after resection.

CDR1 is given as MDHEN and CDR2 as SYDVKM, both from the germline V gene. V is cut by 5 bases and J by 2 bases, and the space between the germline ends is 13 bases. The CDR3 starts with the cysteine, ends with the phenylalanine, and has 15 residues. Here the CDR3 DNA is all that survives: 45 bases in frame from base 1. Results and caveats for the whole study, not just this receptor: Ubiquitous expanded tumor TCRs showed up in blood more often at tumor resection than at routine follow-up. Only 14 patients were included in the comparisons of baseline and follow-up blood repertoires. Additional single-cell paired TCR alpha and beta sequencing was considered necessary to confirm, at a functional level, the hypothesis that regional TCRs recognize regional mutations.

In the paper's terms, the time point label means: blood at routine non-recurrence follow-up after resection. For TCR sequencing, whole RNA was extracted from tumor and nontumor lung tissue, or from cryopreserved PBMC samples, and no cell sorting was done. Patients were selected for TCR sequencing only if sufficient RNA was available from at least two tumor regions. The sequence came from a female donor with early-stage non-small cell lung cancer. The chain employs TRBV28 and TRBJ1-3, with no reliable assignment of the D segment. Source: PBMCs, taken at follow-up. The CDR3 loop reads CASSLWTATGNTIYF. Read as DNA, the sequence is TGTGCCAGCAGTCTCTGGACGGCTACTGGAAACACCATATATTTT.